These 17 T cell receptor beta chains were sequenced from one sample in a study of control samples from healthy donors and cancer patients. Using immunoSEQ multiplex PCR, the repertoire was profiled, and TCRdb retains in-frame clones only, with some absent. The sample holds tens of thousands of clones; less than 90% are singletons and the top ten take over 3.5%. Sample: blood. These receptors were collected from a woman in her fifties or sixties in good health.

This clone was counted a single time. V usage is TRBV9 and J usage is TRBJ2-4; maybe TRBD2 (6 bases). Germline CDR1 and CDR2: SGDLS and YYNGEE. The CDR3 has 14 amino acids. The V end was cut by 0 bases, the J end by 8 bases, with 12 bases between. The CDR3 nucleotides are TGTGCCAGCAGCGTAGGTGGAGGGCGCCACATTCAGTACTTC. Amino acid sequence: CASSVGGGRHIQYF. The full variable domain, rest sourced from reference TRBV9 and TRBJ2-4, is DSGVTQTPKHLITATGQRVTLRCSPRSGDLSVYWYQQSLDQGLQFLIQYYNGEERAKGNILERFSAQQFPDLHSELNLSSLELGDSALYFCASSVGGGRHIQYFGAGTRLSVL.

The J gene is TRBJ1-2, the V gene TRBV30; D perhaps matches TRBD1 (5 bases). Trimming removed 2 bases at V and 7 bases at J, with 17 bases between. CDR3 length: 14 residues. Germline V CDR1 and CDR2: GTSNPN, SVGIG (reference sequence). The chain's CDR3 is CAWSRSQGVSGYTF. The CDR3 nucleotides read TGTGCCTGGAGTAGGTCCCAGGGAGTATCTGGCTACACCTTC.

The rearrangement uses TRBV4-1 and TRBJ2-5; no definite D call. The CDR3 runs to 14 residues. Germline-derived CDR1 and CDR2 are MGHRA and YSYEKL. V lost 1 base, J lost 0 bases, and 6 bases lay in between. The CDR3 region has the DNA TGCGCCAGCAGCCAAGTGCAGTACCAAGAGACCCAGTACTTC. Its protein is CASSQVQYQETQYF.

The genes are TRBV12-2 and TRBJ1-1. TRBV12-2 is a pseudogene. The CDR3 runs 15 residues. The CDR3 loop is CASRLGRLPNAEAFF. In DNA form, the CDR3 reads TGTGCAAGTCGCTTAGGCCGGTTACCGAACGCTGAAGCTTTCTTT.

The V call is TRBV28, the J call TRBJ2-7; unclear D gene. There are 14 residues in the CDR3. V was trimmed by 6 bases and J by 0 bases, leaving 12 bases between them. Per the germline V gene, CDR1 is MDHEN and CDR2 is SYDVKM. The CDR3 nucleotides are TGTGCCAGCAGCCCCCCTTCGAGCTCCTACGAGCAGTACTTC. It translates to CASSPPSSSYEQYF.

The CDR3, as DNA: TGTGCCAGCAGCTTGCGGAGGGGTCAGGCAGATACGCAGTATTTT. As protein: CASSLRRGQADTQYF. The J gene is TRBJ2-3, the V gene TRBV5-4, with D possibly TRBD2 on 6 matching bases. Deletions cut 1 base from V and 4 bases from J, with 13 bases between. This CDR3 has 15 amino acids. Germline lookup yields CDR1 SGHNT and CDR2 YYREEE (reference sequence).

This chain connects TRBV13 to TRBJ2-1; no clear D gene. Per the germline V gene, CDR1 is PRHDT and CDR2 is FYEKMQ (reference sequence). The ends were cut back, 3 bases at V and 12 bases at J, with 9 bases in the middle. The CDR3 has 11 residues. CDR3 nucleotides: TGTGCCAGCAGCTTGAAGTCTGTGCAGTTCTTC. Amino acids: CASSLKSVQFF.

V is TRBV6-5 and J is TRBJ2-1, with D perhaps matching TRBD2 (6 bases). Germline values: CDR1 MNHEY, CDR2 SVGAGI. Trimming pared 6 bases from V and 9 bases from J, leaving 21 bases between. There are 15 residues in the CDR3. CDR3: CASREGTGTAGEQFF. The CDR3 bases are TGTGCCAGCAGGGAGGGCACAGGCACAGCTGGTGAGCAGTTCTTC.

The V and J genes are TRBV7-9 and TRBJ1-4; D call uncertain. V was clipped by 5 bases and J by 8 bases, with 9 bases between them. This CDR3 contains 12 residues. Germline lookup yields CDR1 SEHNR and CDR2 FQNEAQ (reference sequence). The CDR3: CASSLEAEKLFF. The CDR3 nucleotides are TGTGCCAGCAGCCTGGAGGCGGAAAAACTGTTTTTT. Complete variable domain (other parts from reference TRBV7-9 and TRBJ1-4): DTGVSQNPRHKITKRGQNVTFRCDPISEHNRLYWYRQTLGQGPEFLTYFQNEAQLEKSRLLSDRFSAERPKGSFSTLEIQRTEQGDSAMYLCASSLEAEKLFFGSGTQLSVL.

The CDR3 protein is CASSQAGHGLYGELFF. CDR3 nucleotide sequence: TGTGCCAGCAGCCAAGCGGGACACGGACTTTACGGGGAGCTGTTTTTT. J is TRBJ2-2 and V is TRBV14; TRBD1 is a possible D gene (6 bases). Germline V gene lookup returns CDR1 SGHDN and CDR2 FVKESK. Trimming took 1 base from V and 7 from J, leaving 16 bases between them. This CDR3 region has 16 residues. The full variable domain, completed using reference TRBV14 and TRBJ2-2, is EAGVTQFPSHSVIEKGQTVTLRCDPISGHDNLYWYRRVMGKEIKFLLHFVKESKQDESGMPNNRFLAERTGGTYSTLKVQPAELEDSGVYFCASSQAGHGLYGELFFGEGSRLTVL.

This chain joins TRBV5-1 and TRBJ1-1, with D possibly TRBD1 on 5 matching bases. Germline CDR1 is SGHRS and CDR2 is YFSETQ. The V gene lost 7 bases and the J gene lost 4 bases, with 17 bases spanning the gap. CDR3 size: 14 residues. This CDR3 reads CASGSGGRGTEAFF. The CDR3, as DNA: TGCGCCAGCGGCTCGGGGGGACGTGGCACTGAAGCTTTCTTT.

The chain combines TRBV27 with TRBJ2-3; 10 nucleotides match TRBD2. Trimming at V came to 4 bases and at J to 5 bases, leaving 6 bases not matched to a gene. CDR3 length equals 15 residues. Germline-derived CDR1 and CDR2 are MNHEY and SMNVEV (reference sequence). The CDR3 loop reads CASSSSGSGKDTQYF. The CDR3 nucleotides are TGTGCCAGCAGTTCTAGCGGGAGCGGTAAAGATACGCAGTATTTT.

This clone appeared a few times. V is TRBV5-4 and J is TRBJ2-5; TRBD2 is a possible D gene (6 bases). The CDR3 has 14 amino acids. Germline CDR1 reads SGHNT; CDR2 reads YYREEE (reference sequence). With 0 bases removed from V and 5 bases from J, the gap between germline ends came to 11 bases. Here the CDR3 reads CASSLVGRGETQYF. CDR3 in DNA: TGTGCCAGCAGCTTGGTTGGCCGGGGGGAGACCCAGTACTTC.

The V and J genes are TRBV27 and TRBJ2-1; the match to TRBD1 covers 8 bases. The CDR3 spans 15 residues. The ends lost 5 bases at V and 6 bases at J; junction bases unmatched: 9. The germline V gene encodes CDR1 MNHEY and CDR2 SMNVEV (reference sequence). The DNA of the CDR3 is TGTGCCAGCAGTCAAAGACAGGGGCGAGGCAATGAGCAGTTCTTC. This gives the protein CASSQRQGRGNEQFF.

The chain employs TRBV5-4 and TRBJ1-1; D is undetermined. Trimming took off 0 bases at V and 4 bases at J, with 7 bases between the two ends. This CDR3 has 13 residues. CDR1 SGHNT and CDR2 YYREEE come from the germline V gene (reference sequence). Written as DNA, the CDR3 is TGTGCCAGCAGCTTGGGGCGACCCACTGAAGCTTTCTTT. It is translated as CASSLGRPTEAFF. The full variable domain, with the rest looked up from reference TRBV5-4 and TRBJ1-1, is ETGVTQSPTHLIKTRGQQVTLRCSSQSGHNTVSWYQQALGQGPQFIFQYYREEENGRGNFPPRFSGLQFPNYSSELNVNALELDDSALYLCASSLGRPTEAFFGQGTRLTVV.

The chain is built from TRBV6-1 and TRBJ1-5; D gene ambiguous. V was trimmed by 2 bases and J by 9 bases, leaving 5 bases between them. Germline-derived CDR1 and CDR2 are MNHNS and SASEGT. This CDR3 spans 11 amino acids. The CDR3 loop is CASSEWAPQHF. As DNA, the CDR3 is TGTGCCAGCAGTGAATGGGCGCCCCAGCATTTT.

The chain couples TRBV4-1 to TRBJ2-1; D not resolved. Germline V CDR1 and CDR2: MGHRA, YSYEKL. Trimming removed 3 bases from V and 10 bases from J, with 19 bases in between. The CDR3 extends over 15 amino acids. Here the CDR3 DNA reads TGCGCCAGCAGCCATCCTGCCACTGCGACTCGGGAGCAGTTCTTC. This translates into CASSHPATATREQFF.